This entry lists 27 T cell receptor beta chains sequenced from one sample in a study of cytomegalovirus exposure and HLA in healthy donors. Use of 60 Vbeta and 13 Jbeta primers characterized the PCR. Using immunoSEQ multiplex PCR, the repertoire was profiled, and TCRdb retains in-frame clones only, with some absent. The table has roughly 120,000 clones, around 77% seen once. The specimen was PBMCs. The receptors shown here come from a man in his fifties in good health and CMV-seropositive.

The CDR3 nucleotides are TGTGCCAGCAGCTTTCAGCAGGGGGCGTTGTACAATGAGCAGTTCTTC. Translation: CASSFQQGALYNEQFF. V and J are TRBV7-2 and TRBJ2-1, with 8 bases lining up with TRBD1. The germline gives CDR1 SGHTA, CDR2 FQGNSA. This CDR3 spans 16 amino acids. Germline trimming cut 3 bases from V and 4 bases from J; bases unmatched to any gene: 8. The full variable domain, completed using reference TRBV7-2 and TRBJ2-1, is GAGVSQSPSNKVTEKGKDVELRCDPISGHTALYWYRQSLGQGLEFLIYFQGNSAPDKSGLPSDRFSAERTGGSVSTLTIQRTQQEDSAVYLCASSFQQGALYNEQFFGPGTRLTVL.

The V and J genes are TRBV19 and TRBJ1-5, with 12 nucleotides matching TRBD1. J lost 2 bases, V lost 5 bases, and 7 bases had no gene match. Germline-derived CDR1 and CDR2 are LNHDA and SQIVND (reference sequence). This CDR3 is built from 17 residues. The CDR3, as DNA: TGTGCCAGTAGTCCCGGGACAGGGGGCCGAGGCAATCAGCCCCAGCATTTT. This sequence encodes CASSPGTGGRGNQPQHF.

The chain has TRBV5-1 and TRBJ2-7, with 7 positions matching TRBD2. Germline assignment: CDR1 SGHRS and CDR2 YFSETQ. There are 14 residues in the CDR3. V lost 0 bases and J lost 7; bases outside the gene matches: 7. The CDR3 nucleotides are TGCGCCAGCAGCTTGGAGGGAGGGCCAAGGGAGCAGTACTTC. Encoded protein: CASSLEGGPREQYF.

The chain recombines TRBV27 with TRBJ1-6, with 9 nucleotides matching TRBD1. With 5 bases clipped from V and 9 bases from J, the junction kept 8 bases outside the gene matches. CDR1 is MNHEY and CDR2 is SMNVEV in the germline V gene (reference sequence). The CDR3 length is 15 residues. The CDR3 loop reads CASSPWDRATSPLHF. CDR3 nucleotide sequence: TGTGCCAGCAGTCCCTGGGACAGGGCGACTTCACCCCTCCACTTT.

The CDR3 sequence: CASSPENLRGGKLFF. The CDR3, as DNA: TGTGCCAGTAGTCCTGAGAACCTGAGAGGTGGAAAACTGTTTTTT. The V gene is TRBV19, the J gene TRBJ1-4; D remains ambiguous. Between the trimmed V and J ends, which lost 5 bases and 10 bases, there was a span of 20 bases. The CDR3 has 15 amino acids. In germline, CDR1 is LNHDA, CDR2 SQIVND (reference sequence).

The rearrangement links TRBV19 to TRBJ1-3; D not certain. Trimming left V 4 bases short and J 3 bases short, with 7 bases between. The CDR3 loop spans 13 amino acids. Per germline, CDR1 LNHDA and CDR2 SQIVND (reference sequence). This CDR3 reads CASSTPSGNTIYF. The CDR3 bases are TGTGCCAGTAGTACCCCCAGTGGAAACACCATATATTTT.

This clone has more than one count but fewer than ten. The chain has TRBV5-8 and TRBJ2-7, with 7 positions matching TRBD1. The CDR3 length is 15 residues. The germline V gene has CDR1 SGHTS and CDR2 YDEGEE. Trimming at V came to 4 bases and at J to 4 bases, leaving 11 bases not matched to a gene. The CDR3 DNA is TGTGCCAGCAGCGACGAGACAGGGAATTGGTACGAGCAGTACTTC. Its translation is CASSDETGNWYEQYF.

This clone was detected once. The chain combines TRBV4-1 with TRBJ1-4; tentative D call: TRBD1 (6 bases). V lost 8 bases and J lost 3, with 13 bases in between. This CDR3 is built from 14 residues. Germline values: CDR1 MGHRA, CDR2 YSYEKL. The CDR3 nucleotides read TGCGCCAGCTTCGGGGGGGCGCCTAATGAAAAACTGTTTTTT. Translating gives CASFGGAPNEKLFF.

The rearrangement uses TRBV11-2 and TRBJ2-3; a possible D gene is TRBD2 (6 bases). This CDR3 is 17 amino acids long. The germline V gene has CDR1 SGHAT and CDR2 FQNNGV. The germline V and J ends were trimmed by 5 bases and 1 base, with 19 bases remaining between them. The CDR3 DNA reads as TGTGCCAGCAGCCTCTTGCCGGCGGGATATCGCACAGATACGCAGTATTTT. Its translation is CASSLLPAGYRTDTQYF.

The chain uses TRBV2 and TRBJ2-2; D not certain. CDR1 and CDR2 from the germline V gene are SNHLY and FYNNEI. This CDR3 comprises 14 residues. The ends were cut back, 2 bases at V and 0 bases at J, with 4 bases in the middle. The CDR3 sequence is CASSEIANTGELFF. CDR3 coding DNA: TGTGCCAGCAGTGAAATAGCGAACACCGGGGAGCTGTTTTTT. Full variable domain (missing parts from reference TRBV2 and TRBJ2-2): EPEVTQTPSHQVTQMGQEVILRCVPISNHLYFYWYRQILGQKVEFLVSFYNNEISEKSEIFDDQFSVERPDGSNFTLKIRSTKLEDSAMYFCASSEIANTGELFFGEGSRLTVL.

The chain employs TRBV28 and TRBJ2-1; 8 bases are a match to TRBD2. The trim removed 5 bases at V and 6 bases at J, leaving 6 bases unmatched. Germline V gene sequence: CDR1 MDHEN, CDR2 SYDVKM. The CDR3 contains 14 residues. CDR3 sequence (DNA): TGTGCCAGCAGTAGTAGCGGGGAGGTCAATGAGCAGTTCTTC. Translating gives CASSSSGEVNEQFF.

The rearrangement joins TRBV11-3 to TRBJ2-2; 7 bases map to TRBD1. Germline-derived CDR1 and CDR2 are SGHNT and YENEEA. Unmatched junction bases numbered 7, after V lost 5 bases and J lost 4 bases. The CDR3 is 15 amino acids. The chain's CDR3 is CASSHGQVLTGELFF. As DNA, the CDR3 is TGTGCCAGCAGCCATGGACAGGTTCTCACCGGGGAGCTGTTTTTT.

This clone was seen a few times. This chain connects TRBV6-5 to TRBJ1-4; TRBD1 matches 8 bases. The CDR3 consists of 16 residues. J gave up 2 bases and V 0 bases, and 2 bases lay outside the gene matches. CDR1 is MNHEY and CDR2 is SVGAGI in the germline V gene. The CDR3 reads CASSYSRQGTNEKLFF. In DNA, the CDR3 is TGTGCCAGCAGTTACTCGAGACAGGGGACTAATGAAAAACTGTTTTTT.

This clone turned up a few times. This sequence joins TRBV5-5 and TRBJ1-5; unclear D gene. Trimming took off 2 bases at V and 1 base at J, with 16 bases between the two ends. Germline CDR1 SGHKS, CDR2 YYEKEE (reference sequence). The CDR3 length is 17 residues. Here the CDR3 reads CASSLDREPQSNQPQHF. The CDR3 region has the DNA TGTGCCAGCAGCTTAGATCGGGAACCTCAAAGCAATCAGCCCCAGCATTTT.

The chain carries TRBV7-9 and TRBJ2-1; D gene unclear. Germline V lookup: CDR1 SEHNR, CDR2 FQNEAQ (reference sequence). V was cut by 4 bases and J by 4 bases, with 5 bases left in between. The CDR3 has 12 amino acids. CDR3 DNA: TGTGCCAGCAGCTCGACATACAATGAGCAGTTCTTC. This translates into CASSSTYNEQFF.

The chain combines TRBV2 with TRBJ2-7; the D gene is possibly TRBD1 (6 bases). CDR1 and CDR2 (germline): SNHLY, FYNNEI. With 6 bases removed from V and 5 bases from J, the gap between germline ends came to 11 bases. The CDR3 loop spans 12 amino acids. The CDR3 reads CASRGAPDEQYF. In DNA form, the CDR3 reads TGTGCCAGCAGGGGGGCCCCAGACGAGCAGTACTTC.

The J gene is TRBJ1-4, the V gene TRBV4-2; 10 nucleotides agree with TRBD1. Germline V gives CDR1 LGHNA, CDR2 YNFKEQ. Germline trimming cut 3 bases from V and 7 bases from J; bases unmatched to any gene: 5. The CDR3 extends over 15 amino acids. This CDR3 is CASSHDRGPSEKLFF. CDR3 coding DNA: TGTGCCAGCAGCCACGACAGGGGGCCAAGTGAAAAACTGTTTTTT.

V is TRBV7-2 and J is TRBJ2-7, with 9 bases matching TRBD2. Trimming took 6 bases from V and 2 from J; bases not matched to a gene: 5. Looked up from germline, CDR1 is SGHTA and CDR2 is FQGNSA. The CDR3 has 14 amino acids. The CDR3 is CASREIAGAYEQYF. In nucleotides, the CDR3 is TGTGCCAGCAGGGAAATAGCGGGGGCCTACGAGCAGTACTTC.

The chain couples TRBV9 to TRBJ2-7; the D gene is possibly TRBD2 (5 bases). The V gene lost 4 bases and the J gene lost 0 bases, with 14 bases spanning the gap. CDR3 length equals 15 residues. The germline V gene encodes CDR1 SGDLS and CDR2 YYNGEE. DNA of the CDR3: TGTGCCAGCAGCTTGACCGGGATCGACTCCTACGAGCAGTACTTC. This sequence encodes CASSLTGIDSYEQYF.

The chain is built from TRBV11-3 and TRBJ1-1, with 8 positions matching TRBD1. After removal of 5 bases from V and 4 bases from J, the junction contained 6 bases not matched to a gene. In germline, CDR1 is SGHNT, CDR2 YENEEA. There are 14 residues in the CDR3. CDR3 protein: CASSRGQGRTEAFF. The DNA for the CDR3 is TGTGCCAGCAGCAGAGGACAGGGTCGCACTGAAGCTTTCTTT.

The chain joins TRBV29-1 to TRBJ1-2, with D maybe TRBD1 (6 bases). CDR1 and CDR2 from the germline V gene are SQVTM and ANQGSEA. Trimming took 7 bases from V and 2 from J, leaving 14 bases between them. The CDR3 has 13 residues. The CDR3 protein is CSATPQGNYGYTF. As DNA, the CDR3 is TGCAGCGCGACCCCCCAGGGGAACTATGGCTACACCTTC.

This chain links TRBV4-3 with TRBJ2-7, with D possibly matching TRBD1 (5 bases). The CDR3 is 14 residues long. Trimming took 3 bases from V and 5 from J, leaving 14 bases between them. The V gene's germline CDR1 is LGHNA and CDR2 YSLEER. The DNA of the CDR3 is TGCGCCAGCAGCCAGTACGCTGGGGCTGACGAGCAGTACTTC. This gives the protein CASSQYAGADEQYF.

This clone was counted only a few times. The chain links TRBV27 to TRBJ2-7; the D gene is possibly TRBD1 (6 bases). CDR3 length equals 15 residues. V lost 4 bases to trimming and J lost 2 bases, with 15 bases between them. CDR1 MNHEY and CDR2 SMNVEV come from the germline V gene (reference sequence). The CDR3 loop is CASSSTGLGAYEQYF. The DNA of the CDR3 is TGTGCCAGCAGTTCCACAGGGCTCGGTGCCTACGAGCAGTACTTC.

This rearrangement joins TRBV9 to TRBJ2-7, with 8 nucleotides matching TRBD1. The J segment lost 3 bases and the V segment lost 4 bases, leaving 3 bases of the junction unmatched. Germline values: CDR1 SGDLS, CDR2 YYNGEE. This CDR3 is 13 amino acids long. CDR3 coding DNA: TGTGCCAGCAGCCAAGGGACAGGCTACGAGCAGTACTTC. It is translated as CASSQGTGYEQYF.

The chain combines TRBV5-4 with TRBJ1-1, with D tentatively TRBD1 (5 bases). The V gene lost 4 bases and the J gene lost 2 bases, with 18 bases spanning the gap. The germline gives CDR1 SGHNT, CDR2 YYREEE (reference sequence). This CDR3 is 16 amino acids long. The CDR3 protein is CASSLDSPRGNTEAFF. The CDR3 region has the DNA TGTGCCAGCAGCCTAGACAGTCCCCGCGGAAACACTGAAGCTTTCTTT.

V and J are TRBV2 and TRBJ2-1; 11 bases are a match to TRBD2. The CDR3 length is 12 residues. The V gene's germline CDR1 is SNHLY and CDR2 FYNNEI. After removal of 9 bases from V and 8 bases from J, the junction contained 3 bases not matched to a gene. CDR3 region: CASSGREDEQFF. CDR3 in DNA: TGTGCCAGTAGCGGGAGGGAGGATGAGCAGTTCTTC.

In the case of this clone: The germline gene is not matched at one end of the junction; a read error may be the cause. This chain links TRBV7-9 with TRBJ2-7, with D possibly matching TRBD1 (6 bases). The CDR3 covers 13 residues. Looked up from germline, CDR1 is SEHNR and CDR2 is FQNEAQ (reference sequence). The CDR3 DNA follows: TGTTCCAGCAGCCCCGGACAGAGCTACGAGCAGTACTTC. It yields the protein CSSSPGQSYEQYF.